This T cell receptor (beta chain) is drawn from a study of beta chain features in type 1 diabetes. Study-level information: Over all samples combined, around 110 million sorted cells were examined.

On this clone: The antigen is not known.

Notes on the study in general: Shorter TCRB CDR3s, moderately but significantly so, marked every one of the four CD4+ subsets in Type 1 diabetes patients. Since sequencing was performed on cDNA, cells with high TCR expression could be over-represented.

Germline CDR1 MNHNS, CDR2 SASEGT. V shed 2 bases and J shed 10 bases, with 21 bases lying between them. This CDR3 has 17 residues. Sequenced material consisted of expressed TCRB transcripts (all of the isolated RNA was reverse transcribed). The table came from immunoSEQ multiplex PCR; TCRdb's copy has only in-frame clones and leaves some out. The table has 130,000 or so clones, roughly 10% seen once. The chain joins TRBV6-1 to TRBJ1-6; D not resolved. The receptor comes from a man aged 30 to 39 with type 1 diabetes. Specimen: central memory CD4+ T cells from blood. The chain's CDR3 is CASSELWIFKAASPLHF. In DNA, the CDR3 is TGTGCCAGCAGTGAACTTTGGATTTTTAAGGCAGCGTCACCCCTCCACTTT.